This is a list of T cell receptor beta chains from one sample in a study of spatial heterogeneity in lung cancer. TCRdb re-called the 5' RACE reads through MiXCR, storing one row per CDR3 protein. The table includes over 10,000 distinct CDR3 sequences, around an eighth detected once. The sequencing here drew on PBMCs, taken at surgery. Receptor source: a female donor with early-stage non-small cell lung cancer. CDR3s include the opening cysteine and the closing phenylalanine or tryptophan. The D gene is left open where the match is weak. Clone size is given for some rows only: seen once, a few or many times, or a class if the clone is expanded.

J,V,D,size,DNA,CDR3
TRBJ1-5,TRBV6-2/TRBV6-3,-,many,TGTGCCAGCAGTCCTCAGGGGTCGGGCAATCAGCCCCAGCATTTT,CASSPQGSGNQPQHF
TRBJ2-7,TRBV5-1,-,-,TGCGCCAGCAGCCGGGGACAAAACTACGAGCAGTACTTC,CASSRGQNYEQYF
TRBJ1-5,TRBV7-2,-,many,TGTGCCAGCAGCTTCGGACCCGCGAGCAATCAGCCCCAGCATTTT,CASSFGPASNQPQHF
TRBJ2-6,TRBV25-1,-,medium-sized,TGTGCCAGCAGCGCCCCCACTGGGGCCAACGTCCTGACTTTC,CASSAPTGANVLTF
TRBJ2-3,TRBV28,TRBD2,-,TGTGCCAGCAGCGTGAGGGGCGGGAGTACAGATACGCAGTATTTT,CASSVRGGSTDTQYF
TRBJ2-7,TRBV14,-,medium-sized,TGTGCCAGCAGCCAGGCAGGATACGAGCAGTACTTC,CASSQAGYEQYF
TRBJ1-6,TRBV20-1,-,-,TGCAGTGCTAGAGATCGCGGTTCACCCCTCCACTTT,CSARDRGSPLHF
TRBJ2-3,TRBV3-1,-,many,TGTGCCAGCAGCTGGGTCGGTGGAGATACGCAGTATTTT,CASSWVGGDTQYF
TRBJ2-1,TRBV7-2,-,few,TGTGCCAGCAGTTTTAGGGGCGGCGATGAGCAGTTCTTC,CASSFRGGDEQFF
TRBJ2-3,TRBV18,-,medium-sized,TGTGCCAGCTCACCACCGGGGGTGTGGGGAGATACGCAGTATTTT,CASSPPGVWGDTQYF
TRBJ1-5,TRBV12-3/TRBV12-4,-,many,TGTGCCAGCAGTACGGATAGCAATCAGCCCCAGCATTTT,CASSTDSNQPQHF
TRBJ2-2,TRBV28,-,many,TGTGCCAGCAGTTTATTGTACGGGGAGCTGTTTTTT,CASSLLYGELFF
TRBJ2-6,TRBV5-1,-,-,TGCGCCAGCAGCTTAGACTCTGGGGCCAACGTCCTGACTTTC,CASSLDSGANVLTF
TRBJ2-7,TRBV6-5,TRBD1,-,TGTGCCAGCAGTTACTCCGGGACAGGGATAGACGAGCAGTACTTC,CASSYSGTGIDEQYF
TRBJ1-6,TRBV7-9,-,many,TGTGCCAGCAGCTCCCGGACAGCCTTAGGGTCACCCCTCCACTTT,CASSSRTALGSPLHF
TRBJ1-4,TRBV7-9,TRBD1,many,TGTGCCAGCAGCCGTGACAGGGGGTCATCTGAAAAACTGTTTTTT,CASSRDRGSSEKLFF
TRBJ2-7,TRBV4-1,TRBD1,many,TGCGCCAGCAGCCAAGATCATGGACAGGGGGCTAAAGAGCAGTACTTC,CASSQDHGQGAKEQYF
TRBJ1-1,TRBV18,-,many,TGTGCCAGCTCACCAATCGTATCTATGAACACTGAAGCTTTCTTT,CASSPIVSMNTEAFF
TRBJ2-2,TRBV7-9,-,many,TGTGCCAGCAGCTTAGGACTGGTTCTTCTAACCGGGGAGCTGTTTTTT,CASSLGLVLLTGELFF
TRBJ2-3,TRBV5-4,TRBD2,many,TGTGCCAGCAGCCTACGACTAGCGGGGTCCTCCACAGATACGCAGTATTTT,CASSLRLAGSSTDTQYF
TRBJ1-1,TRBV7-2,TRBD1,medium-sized,TGTGCCAGCAGCTTTCACCAGGGGGGCACTGAAGCTTTCTTT,CASSFHQGGTEAFF
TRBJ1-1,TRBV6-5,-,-,TGTGCCAGCAGTTACTCGACGGCAGTGAACACTGAAGCTTTCTTT,CASSYSTAVNTEAFF
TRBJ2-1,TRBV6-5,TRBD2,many,TGTGCCAGCAGTTACTCGATAGACCGGGCGGGAGGAGACAATGAGCAGTTCTTC,CASSYSIDRAGGDNEQFF
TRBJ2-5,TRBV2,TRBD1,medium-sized,TGTGCCAGCAGTACCGCGACAGGGAGAGAGACCCAGTACTTC,CASSTATGRETQYF
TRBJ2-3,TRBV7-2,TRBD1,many,TGTGCCAGCAGCTTAAGGGGACAGCCTTACTCGTATACGCAGTATTTT,CASSLRGQPYSYTQYF
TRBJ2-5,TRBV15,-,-,TGTGCCACCAGCAGAGATCAGGGACAAGAGACCCAGTACTTC,CATSRDQGQETQYF
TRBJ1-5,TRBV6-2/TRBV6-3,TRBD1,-,TGTGCCAGCAGTTACCCGGGACAGCGCAATCAGCCCCAGCATTTT,CASSYPGQRNQPQHF
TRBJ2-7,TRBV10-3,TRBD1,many,TGTGCCACCGGGACAGGGGGTTACGAGCAGTACTTC,CATGTGGYEQYF
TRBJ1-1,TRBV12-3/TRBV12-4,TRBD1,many,TGTGCCAGCAGGCCAACAGGGGGGAGGTCGAACACTGAAGCTTTCTTT,CASRPTGGRSNTEAFF
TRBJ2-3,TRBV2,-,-,TGTGCCAGCAGCATCCTGTTCCCGACAGATACGCAGTATTTT,CASSILFPTDTQYF
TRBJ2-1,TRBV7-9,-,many,TGTGCCAGCAGCTTAGCGGACCGGCGAAATGAGCAGTTCTTC,CASSLADRRNEQFF
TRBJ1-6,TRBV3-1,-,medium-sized,TGTGCCAGCAGCCAAGGTACAGGTTCACCCCTCCACTTT,CASSQGTGSPLHF
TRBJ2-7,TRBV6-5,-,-,TGTGCCAGCAGTTACTCGGGTGGACCTGTTCCCTACGAGCAGTACTTC,CASSYSGGPVPYEQYF
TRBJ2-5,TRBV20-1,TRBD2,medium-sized,TGCAGTGCTAGAGCGGCACTAGCGGGAGCTCAAGAGACCCAGTACTTC,CSARAALAGAQETQYF
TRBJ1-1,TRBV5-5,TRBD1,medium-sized,TGTGCCAGCAGCAGACAGGGTTACGCTGAAGCTTTCTTT,CASSRQGYAEAFF
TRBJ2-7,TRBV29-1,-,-,TGCAGCGTTGAAGATCGAGACACACCCTACGAGCAGTACTTC,CSVEDRDTPYEQYF
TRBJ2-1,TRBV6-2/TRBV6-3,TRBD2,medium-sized,TGTGCCAGCAGAAGTTCCCCACTAGCGGACCTCTACAATGAGCAGTTCTTC,CASRSSPLADLYNEQFF
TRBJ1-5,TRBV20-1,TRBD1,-,TGCAGTGCTAGAGCTGGACAGGGGGCTAATCAGCCCCAGCATTTT,CSARAGQGANQPQHF